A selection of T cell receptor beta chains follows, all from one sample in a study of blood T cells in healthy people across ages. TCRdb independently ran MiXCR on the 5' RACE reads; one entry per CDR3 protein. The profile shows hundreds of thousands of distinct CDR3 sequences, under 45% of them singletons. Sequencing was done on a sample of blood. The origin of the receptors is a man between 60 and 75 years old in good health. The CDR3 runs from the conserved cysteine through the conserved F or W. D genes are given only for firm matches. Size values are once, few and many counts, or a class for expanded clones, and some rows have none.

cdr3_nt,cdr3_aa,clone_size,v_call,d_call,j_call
TGCGCCAGCAGCCAAGACCCGGGAGGAGGAGAAAAACTGTTTTTT,CASSQDPGGGEKLFF,NA,TRBV4-3,NA,TRBJ1-4
TGCGCCAGCAGCCAGGGGCACAGCGGCACTAAAGCTTTCTTT,CASSQGHSGTKAFF,NA,TRBV4-1,NA,TRBJ1-1
TGTGCCTGGAGTGCGGCCCTTAAGTCACCCCTCCACTTT,CAWSAALKSPLHF,NA,TRBV30,NA,TRBJ1-6
TGTGCCAGCAGCCCCAATGAGCGGGAGCAGTTCTTC,CASSPNEREQFF,few,TRBV3-1,NA,TRBJ2-1
TGTGCCAGCAGCCTCAGACAGGGTTCGGGGGAGCAGTACTTC,CASSLRQGSGEQYF,NA,TRBV12-3/TRBV12-4,NA,TRBJ2-4
TGTGCCAGCAAGAGGGATGGTAATTCACCCCTCCACTTT,CASKRDGNSPLHF,NA,TRBV12-3/TRBV12-4,NA,TRBJ1-6
TGTGCCAGCAAACTGAGGGATACGCAGTATTTT,CASKLRDTQYF,NA,TRBV12-3/TRBV12-4,NA,TRBJ2-3
TGTGCTAGTGGTTTGTTCGAGGCAGCTGAAGCTTTCTTT,CASGLFEAAEAFF,once,TRBV12-5,NA,TRBJ1-1
TGCAGTGCTACCTCTAGCGGGGTCTACAATGAGCAGTACTTC,CSATSSGVYNEQYF,NA,TRBV20-1,TRBD2,TRBJ2-7
TGTGCCAGCAGTCCCGGGCCTTTGTCCCAGTACTTC,CASSPGPLSQYF,NA,TRBV12-3/TRBV12-4,NA,TRBJ2-4
TGTGCCAGCAGTTTCCAGCGGGGGACCCAGTACTTC,CASSFQRGTQYF,NA,TRBV28,TRBD2,TRBJ2-5
TGCAGTGCTAGGGGGGCCGCCTACGAGCAGTACTTC,CSARGAAYEQYF,many,TRBV20-1,NA,TRBJ2-7
TGTGCCAGCAGTTATACAGGGACCTACAATGAGCAGTTCTTC,CASSYTGTYNEQFF,few,TRBV6-6,NA,TRBJ2-1
TGCGCCAGCAGCCATCCGACTCCGGGCTCCTCCTCCAGCTCCTACAATGAGCAGTTCTTC,CASSHPTPGSSSSSYNEQFF,NA,TRBV4-1,NA,TRBJ2-1
TGTGCCAGCAGTCCGGACAGGGGCTATGGCCACACCTTC,CASSPDRGYGHTF,NA,TRBV12-3/TRBV12-4,TRBD1,TRBJ1-2
TGCAGTGGCGGCCTTGGTAGCGGGGGGCGTCCTCAAGAGACCCAGTACTTC,CSGGLGSGGRPQETQYF,NA,TRBV20-1,TRBD2,TRBJ2-5
TGTGCCCCTGCTGGGGTGATACTATACTACGAGCAGTACTTC,CAPAGVILYYEQYF,NA,TRBV24-1,NA,TRBJ2-7
TGTGCCAGCAGTCAGTACAGGGAAGTAGAAGGCTACACCTTC,CASSQYREVEGYTF,NA,TRBV7-2,NA,TRBJ1-2
TGTGCCAGCAGCTTGGGGCAGAGGAGCACTGAAGCTTTCTTT,CASSLGQRSTEAFF,NA,TRBV5-4,NA,TRBJ1-1
TGTGCTAGTGGTATGGGACTAGCGGGCGCCTACGAGCAGTACTTC,CASGMGLAGAYEQYF,NA,TRBV12-5,TRBD2,TRBJ2-7
TGTGCCAGCAGTGTTACAGGGGCTGGGGCCAACGTCCTGACTTTC,CASSVTGAGANVLTF,NA,TRBV28,TRBD1,TRBJ2-6
TGTGCCAGCAGTGCCCAGGAGAGCACAGATACGCAGTATTTT,CASSAQESTDTQYF,NA,TRBV6-1,NA,TRBJ2-3
TGCAGTGCTAGCGGGACAGTCCAAGAGACCCAGTACTTC,CSASGTVQETQYF,NA,TRBV20-1,TRBD1,TRBJ2-5
TGTGCCAGCAGCGTCCACCCTAGCGGGGGGGGCGCTTATGAGCAGTTCTTC,CASSVHPSGGGAYEQFF,many,TRBV9,TRBD2,TRBJ2-1
TGTGCCAACAGTTACCCTAGCGGGGGATACAATGAGCAGTACTTC,CANSYPSGGYNEQYF,NA,TRBV6-6,TRBD2,TRBJ2-7
TGTGCCAGCAGTTTGCAGACAGGGGCTACTGGGGCCAACGTCCTGACTTTC,CASSLQTGATGANVLTF,many,TRBV12-3/TRBV12-4,TRBD1,TRBJ2-6
TGTGCCACCAGCGAGATATCCTCCTACGAGCAGTACTTC,CATSEISSYEQYF,NA,TRBV15,NA,TRBJ2-7
TGTGCCAGCAGCGTTTCCGGGGAGCTGTTTTTT,CASSVSGELFF,NA,TRBV10-3,NA,TRBJ2-2
TGCGCCAGCAGCCAAGATTTGGGGGCAGAGACCCAGTACTTC,CASSQDLGAETQYF,few,TRBV4-3,NA,TRBJ2-5
TGCAGCGTTGAAGTTTGGTTTATGAACACTGAAGCTTTCTTT,CSVEVWFMNTEAFF,NA,TRBV29-1,NA,TRBJ1-1
TGCGCCAGCAGCCCGAGGGAAGCGGGGGGAACCACAGATACGCAGTATTTT,CASSPREAGGTTDTQYF,NA,TRBV5-1,TRBD2,TRBJ2-3
TGTGCCAGCAGTGATCCAACCGGGACAGCTAATGAAAAACTGTTTTTT,CASSDPTGTANEKLFF,few,TRBV25-1,TRBD1,TRBJ1-4
TGCAGCGTCGTCACCGGGGAGTCGTCTTTAAATCAGCCCCAGCATTTT,CSVVTGESSLNQPQHF,few,TRBV29-1,NA,TRBJ1-5
TGTGCCAGCAGCAAGCGGGGATCTTCAGATACGCAGTATTTT,CASSKRGSSDTQYF,few,TRBV12-3/TRBV12-4,TRBD2,TRBJ2-3